This T cell receptor beta chain was captured by sequencing in a study of T cell responses to AZD1222 COVID-19 vaccine. Findings and caveats of the study: The sample set comprised mostly white British donors with more females, and clonal diversity was possibly underestimated. Vaccination with two AZD1222 doses was followed by a rise in Spike-specific TCR breadth and depth. Baseline serostatus was positive in only a handful of AZD1222 recipients.

Assay: immunoSEQ multiplex PCR; the TCRdb copy retains only in-frame clones and omits some. The sample holds about 130,000 clones, around 92% seen once. About this clone: Antigen unknown.

From germline, CDR1 is LGHDT and CDR2 YNNKEL (reference sequence). This CDR3 contains 13 residues. With 0 bases removed from V and 4 bases from J, the gap between germline ends came to 6 bases. The V gene is TRBV3-1 (or the pseudogene TRBV3-2), the J gene TRBJ1-2; weak D call: TRBD1 (5 bases). The sequencing here drew on peripheral blood, taken 28 days after the second AZD1222 dose. This TCR was sampled from an adult who received the AZD1222 COVID-19 vaccine. CDR3 loop: CASSQDTGYGYTF. CDR3 nucleotides: TGTGCCAGCAGCCAAGATACAGGCTATGGCTACACCTTC.